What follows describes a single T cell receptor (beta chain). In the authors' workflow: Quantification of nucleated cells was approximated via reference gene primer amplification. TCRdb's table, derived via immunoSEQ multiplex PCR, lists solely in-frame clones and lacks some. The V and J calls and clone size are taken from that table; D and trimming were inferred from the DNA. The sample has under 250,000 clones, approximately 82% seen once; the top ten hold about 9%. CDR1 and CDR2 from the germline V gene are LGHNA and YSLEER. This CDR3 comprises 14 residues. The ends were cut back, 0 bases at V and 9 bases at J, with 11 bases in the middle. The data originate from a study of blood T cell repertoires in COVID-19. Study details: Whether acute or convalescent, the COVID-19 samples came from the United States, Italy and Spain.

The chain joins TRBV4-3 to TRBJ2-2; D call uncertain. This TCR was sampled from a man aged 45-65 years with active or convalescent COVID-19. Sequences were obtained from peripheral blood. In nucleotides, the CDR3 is TGCGCCAGCAGCCAAGAGGTGTTCAGGAGGGAGCTGTTTTTT. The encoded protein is CASSQEVFRRELFF.